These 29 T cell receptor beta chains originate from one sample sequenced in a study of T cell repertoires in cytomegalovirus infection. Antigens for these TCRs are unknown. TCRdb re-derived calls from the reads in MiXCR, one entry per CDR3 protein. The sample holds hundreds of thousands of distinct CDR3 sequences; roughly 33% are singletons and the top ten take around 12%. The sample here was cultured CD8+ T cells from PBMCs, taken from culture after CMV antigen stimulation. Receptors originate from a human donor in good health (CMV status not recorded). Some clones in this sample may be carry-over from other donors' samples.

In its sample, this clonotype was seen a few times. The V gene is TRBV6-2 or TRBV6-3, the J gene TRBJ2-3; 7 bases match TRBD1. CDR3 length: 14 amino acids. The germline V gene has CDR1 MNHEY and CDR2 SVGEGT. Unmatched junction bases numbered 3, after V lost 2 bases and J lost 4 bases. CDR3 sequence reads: CASSYDRVPDTQYF. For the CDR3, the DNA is TGTGCCAGCAGTTACGACAGGGTCCCAGATACGCAGTATTTT.

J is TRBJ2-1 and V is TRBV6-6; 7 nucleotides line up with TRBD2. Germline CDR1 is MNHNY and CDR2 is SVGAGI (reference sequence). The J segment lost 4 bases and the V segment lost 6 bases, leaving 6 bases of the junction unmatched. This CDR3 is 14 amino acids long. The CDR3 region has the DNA TGTGCCAGCAGCCCACTAGCGACTTACAATGAGCAGTTCTTC. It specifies CASSPLATYNEQFF.

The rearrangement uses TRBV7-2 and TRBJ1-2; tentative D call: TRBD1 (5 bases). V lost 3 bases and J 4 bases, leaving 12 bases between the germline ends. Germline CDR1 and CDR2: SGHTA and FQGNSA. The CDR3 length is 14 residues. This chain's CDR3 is CASSFLGGGYGYTF. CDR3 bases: TGTGCCAGCAGCTTCCTCGGGGGTGGCTATGGCTACACCTTC.

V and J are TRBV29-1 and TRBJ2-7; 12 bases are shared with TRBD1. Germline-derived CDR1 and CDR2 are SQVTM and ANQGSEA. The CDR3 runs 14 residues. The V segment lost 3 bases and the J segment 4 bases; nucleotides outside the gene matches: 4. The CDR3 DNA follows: TGCAGCGTTGATGGGACAGGGGGCTCGTACGAGCAGTACTTC. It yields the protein CSVDGTGGSYEQYF.

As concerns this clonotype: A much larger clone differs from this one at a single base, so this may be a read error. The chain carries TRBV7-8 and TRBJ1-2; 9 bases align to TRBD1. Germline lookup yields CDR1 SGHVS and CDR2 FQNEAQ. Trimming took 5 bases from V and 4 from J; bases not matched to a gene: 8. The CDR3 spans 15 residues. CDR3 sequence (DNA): TGTGCCAGCAGCAAAACAGGGGGCACAGGCTATGGCTACACCTTC. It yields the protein CASSKTGGTGYGYTF. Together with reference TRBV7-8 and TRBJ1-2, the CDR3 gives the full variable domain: GAGVSQSPRYKVAKRGQDVALRCDPISGHVSLFWYQQALGQGPEFLTYFQNEAQLDKSGLPSDRFFAERPEGSVSTLKIQRTQQEDSAVYLCASSKTGGTGYGYTFGSGTRLTVV.

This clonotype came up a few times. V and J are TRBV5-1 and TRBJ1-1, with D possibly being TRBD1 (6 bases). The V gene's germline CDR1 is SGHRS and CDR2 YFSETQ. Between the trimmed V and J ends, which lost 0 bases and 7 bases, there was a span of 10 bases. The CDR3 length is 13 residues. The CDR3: CASSLAKGGEAFF. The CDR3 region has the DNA TGCGCCAGCAGCTTGGCGAAGGGGGGTGAAGCTTTCTTT.

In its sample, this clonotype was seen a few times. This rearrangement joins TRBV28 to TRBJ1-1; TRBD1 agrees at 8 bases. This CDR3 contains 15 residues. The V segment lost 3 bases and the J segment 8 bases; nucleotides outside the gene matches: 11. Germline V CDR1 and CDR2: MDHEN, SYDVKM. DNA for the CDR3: TGTGCCAGCAGTTTCCGAGACAGGGGTTCATCCGAAGCTTTCTTT. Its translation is CASSFRDRGSSEAFF.

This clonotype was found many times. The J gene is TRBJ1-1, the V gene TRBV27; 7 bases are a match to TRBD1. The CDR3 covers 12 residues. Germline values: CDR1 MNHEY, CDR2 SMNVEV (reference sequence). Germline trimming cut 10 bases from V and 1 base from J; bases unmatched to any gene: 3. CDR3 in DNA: TGTGCCACCAGGGGGGGGAACACTGAAGCTTTCTTT. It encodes CATRGGNTEAFF.

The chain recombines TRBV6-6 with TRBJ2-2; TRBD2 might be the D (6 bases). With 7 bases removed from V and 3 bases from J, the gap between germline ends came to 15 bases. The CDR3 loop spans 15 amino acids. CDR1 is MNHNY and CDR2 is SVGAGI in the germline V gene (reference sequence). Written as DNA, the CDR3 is TGTGCCAGCACCATCATTGGAGGGTACACCGGGGAGCTGTTTTTT. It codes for CASTIIGGYTGELFF.

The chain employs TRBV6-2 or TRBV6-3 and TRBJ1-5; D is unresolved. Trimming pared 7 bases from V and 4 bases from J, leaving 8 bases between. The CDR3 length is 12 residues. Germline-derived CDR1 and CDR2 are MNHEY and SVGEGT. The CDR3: CASTTRNQPQHF. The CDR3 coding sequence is TGTGCCAGCACCACACGGAATCAGCCCCAGCATTTT.

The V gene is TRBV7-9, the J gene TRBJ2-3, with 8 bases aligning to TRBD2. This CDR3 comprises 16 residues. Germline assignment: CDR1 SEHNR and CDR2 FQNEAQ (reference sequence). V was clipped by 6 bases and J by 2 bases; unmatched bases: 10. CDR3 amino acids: CASRPPAGGVTDTQYF. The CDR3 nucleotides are TGTGCCAGCAGGCCCCCTGCCGGGGGGGTCACAGATACGCAGTATTTT.

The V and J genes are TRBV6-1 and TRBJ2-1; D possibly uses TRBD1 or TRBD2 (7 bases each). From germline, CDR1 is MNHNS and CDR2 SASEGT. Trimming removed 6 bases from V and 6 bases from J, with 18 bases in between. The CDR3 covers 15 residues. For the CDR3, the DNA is TGTGCCAGCAGGCCGCAGGGCAGGGGGGGCAATGAGCAGTTCTTC. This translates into CASRPQGRGGNEQFF.

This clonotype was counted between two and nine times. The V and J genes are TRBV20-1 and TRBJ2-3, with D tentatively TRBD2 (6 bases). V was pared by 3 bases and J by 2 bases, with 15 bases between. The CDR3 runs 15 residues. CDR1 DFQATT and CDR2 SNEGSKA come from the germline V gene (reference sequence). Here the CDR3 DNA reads TGCAGTGCTAGGGGGACTCCCGTAAACACAGATACGCAGTATTTT. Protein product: CSARGTPVNTDTQYF.

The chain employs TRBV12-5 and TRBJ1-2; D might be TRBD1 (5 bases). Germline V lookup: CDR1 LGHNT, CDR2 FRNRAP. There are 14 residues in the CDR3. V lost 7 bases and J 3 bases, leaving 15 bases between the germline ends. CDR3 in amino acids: CASADPGRYYGYTF. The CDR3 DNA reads TGTGCTAGTGCTGACCCGGGACGGTACTATGGCTACACCTTC. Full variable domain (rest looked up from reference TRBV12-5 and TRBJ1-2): DARVTQTPRHKVTEMGQEVTMRCQPILGHNTVFWYRQTMMQGLELLAYFRNRAPLDDSGMPKDRFSAEMPDATLATLKIQPSEPRDSAVYFCASADPGRYYGYTFGSGTRLTVV.

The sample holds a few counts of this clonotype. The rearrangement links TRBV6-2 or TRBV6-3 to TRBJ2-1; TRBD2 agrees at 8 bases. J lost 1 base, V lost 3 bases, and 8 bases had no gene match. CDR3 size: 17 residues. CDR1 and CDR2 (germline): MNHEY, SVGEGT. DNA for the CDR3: TGTGCCAGCAGTTATGTGATAGCGGGGAAGTCCTACAATGAGCAGTTCTTC. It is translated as CASSYVIAGKSYNEQFF.

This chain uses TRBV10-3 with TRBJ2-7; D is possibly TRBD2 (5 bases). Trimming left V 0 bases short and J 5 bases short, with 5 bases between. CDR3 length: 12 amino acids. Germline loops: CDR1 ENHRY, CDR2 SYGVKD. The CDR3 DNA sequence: TGTGCCATCAGTGAGTCGAGGGACGAGCAGTACGTC. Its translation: CAISESRDEQYV.

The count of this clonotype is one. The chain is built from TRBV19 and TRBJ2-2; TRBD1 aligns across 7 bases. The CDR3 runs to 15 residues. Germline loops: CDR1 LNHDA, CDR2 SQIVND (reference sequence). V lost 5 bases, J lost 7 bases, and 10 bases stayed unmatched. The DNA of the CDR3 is TGTGCCAGTAGTCTGAACAGGGGTCGGAACGGGGAGCTGTTTTTT. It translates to CASSLNRGRNGELFF.

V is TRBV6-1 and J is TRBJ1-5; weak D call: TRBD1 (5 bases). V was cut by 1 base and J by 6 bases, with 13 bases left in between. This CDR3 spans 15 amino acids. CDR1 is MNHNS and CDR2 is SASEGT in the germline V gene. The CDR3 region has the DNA TGTGCCAGCAGTGAAGGGGGCACGATATCTCAGCCCCAGCATTTT. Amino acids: CASSEGGTISQPQHF.

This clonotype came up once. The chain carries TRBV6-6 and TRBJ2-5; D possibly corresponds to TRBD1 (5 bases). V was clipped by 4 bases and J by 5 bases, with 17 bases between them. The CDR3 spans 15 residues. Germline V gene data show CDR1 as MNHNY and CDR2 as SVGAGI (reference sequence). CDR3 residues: CASSSFTGVQETQYF. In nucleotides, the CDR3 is TGTGCCAGCAGTTCGTTCACAGGAGTTCAGGAGACCCAGTACTTC.

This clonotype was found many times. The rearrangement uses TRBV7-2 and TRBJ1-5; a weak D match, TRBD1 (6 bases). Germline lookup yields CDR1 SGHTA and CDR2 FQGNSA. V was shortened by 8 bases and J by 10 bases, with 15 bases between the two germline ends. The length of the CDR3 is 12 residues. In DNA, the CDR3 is TGTGCCAGCGGGGACACCTCGCACCCCCAGCATTTT. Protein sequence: CASGDTSHPQHF.

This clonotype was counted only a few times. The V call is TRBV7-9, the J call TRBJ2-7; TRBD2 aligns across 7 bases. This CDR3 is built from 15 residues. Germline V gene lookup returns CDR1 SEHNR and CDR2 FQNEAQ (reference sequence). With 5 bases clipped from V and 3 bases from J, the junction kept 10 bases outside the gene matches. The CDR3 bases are TGTGCCAGCAGCCCGGCGGGGGACTCCTTCTACGAGCAGTACTTC. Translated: CASSPAGDSFYEQYF. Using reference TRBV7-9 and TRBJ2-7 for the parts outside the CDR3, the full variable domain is DTGVSQNPRHKITKRGQNVTFRCDPISEHNRLYWYRQTLGQGPEFLTYFQNEAQLEKSRLLSDRFSAERPKGSFSTLEIQRTEQGDSAMYLCASSPAGDSFYEQYFGPGTRLTVT.

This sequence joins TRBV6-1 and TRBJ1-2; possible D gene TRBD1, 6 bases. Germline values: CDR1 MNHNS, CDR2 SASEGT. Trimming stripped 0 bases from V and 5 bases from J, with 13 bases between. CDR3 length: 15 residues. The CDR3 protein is CASSEARDRLYGYTF. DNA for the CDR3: TGTGCCAGCAGTGAAGCGCGCGACAGGTTATATGGCTACACCTTC.

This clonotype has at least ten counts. CDR3 loop: CASSLQGTAKNIQYF. CDR3 nucleotide sequence: TGTGCCAGCAGCTTACAGGGTACAGCCAAAAACATTCAGTACTTC. This sequence joins TRBV7-2 and TRBJ2-4, with D tentatively TRBD1 (5 bases). The germline gives CDR1 SGHTA, CDR2 FQGNSA. Trimming took off 2 bases at V and 0 bases at J, with 8 bases between the two ends. The CDR3 runs 15 residues. Using reference TRBV7-2 and TRBJ2-4 for the parts outside the CDR3, the full variable domain is GAGVSQSPSNKVTEKGKDVELRCDPISGHTALYWYRQSLGQGLEFLIYFQGNSAPDKSGLPSDRFSAERTGGSVSTLTIQRTQQEDSAVYLCASSLQGTAKNIQYFGAGTRLSVL.

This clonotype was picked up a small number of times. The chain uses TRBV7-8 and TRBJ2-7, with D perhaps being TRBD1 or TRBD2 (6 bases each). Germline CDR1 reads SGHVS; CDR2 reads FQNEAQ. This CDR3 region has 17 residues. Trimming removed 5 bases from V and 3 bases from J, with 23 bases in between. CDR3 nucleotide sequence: TGTGCCAGCAGCCGGCCCGGGGGCTTAGGACCCCGCTACGAGCAGTACTTC. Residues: CASSRPGGLGPRYEQYF.

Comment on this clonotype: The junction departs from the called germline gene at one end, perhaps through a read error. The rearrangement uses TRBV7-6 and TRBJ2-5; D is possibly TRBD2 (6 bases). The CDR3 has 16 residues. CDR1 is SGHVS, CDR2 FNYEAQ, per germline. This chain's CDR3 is CASSLRTGEDQETQYF. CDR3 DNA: TGTGCTAGCAGCCTTCGGACGGGGGAGGACCAAGAGACCCAGTACTTC.

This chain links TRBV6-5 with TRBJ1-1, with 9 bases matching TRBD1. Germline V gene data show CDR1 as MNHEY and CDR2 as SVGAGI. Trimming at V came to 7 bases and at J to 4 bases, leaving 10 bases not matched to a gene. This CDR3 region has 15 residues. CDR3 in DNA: TGTGCCAGCACCGTCCCGGGACAGGGAATCACTGAAGCTTTCTTT. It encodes CASTVPGQGITEAFF.

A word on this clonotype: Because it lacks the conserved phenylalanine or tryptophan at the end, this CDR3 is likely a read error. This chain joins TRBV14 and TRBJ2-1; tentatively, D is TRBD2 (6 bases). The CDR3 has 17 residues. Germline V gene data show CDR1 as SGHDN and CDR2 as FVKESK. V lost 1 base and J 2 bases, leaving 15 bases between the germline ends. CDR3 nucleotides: TGTGCCAGCAGCCAAGTCTGGGGCAGGGAGGCCTACAATGAGCAGTTCTTG. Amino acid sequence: CASSQVWGREAYNEQFL.

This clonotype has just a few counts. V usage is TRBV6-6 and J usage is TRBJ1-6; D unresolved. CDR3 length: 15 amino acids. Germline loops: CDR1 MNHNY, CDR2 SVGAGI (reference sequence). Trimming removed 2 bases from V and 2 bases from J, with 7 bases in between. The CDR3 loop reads CASSYTDPYNSPLHF. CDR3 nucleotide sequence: TGTGCCAGCAGTTACACGGATCCCTATAATTCACCCCTCCACTTT.

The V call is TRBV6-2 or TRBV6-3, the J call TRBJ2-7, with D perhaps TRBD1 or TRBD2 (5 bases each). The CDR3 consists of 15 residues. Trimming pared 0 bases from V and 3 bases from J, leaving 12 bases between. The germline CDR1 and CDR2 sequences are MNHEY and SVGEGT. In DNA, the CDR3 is TGTGCCAGCAGTTACTCGAGAGGGGCAATCTACGAGCAGTACTTC. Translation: CASSYSRGAIYEQYF.